What follows are 10 T cell receptor beta chains derived from one specimen sequenced in a study of shared clonotypes between healthy human individuals. TCRdb keeps only in-frame clones here, not all; method: immunoSEQ multiplex PCR. The repertoire consists of 2 million to 3 million clones, with approximately 90% occurring once and the leading ten covering roughly 0.15%. The sequencing sample was made of naive CD4+ T cells sorted from blood. Subset in this sample: CD45RA+ positively selected. The receptors stem from a man aged 18 to 35 in good health.

The chain couples TRBV30 to TRBJ1-2; D unclear. Looked up from germline, CDR1 is GTSNPN and CDR2 is SVGIG (reference sequence). The CDR3 spans 12 residues. V dropped 4 bases and J dropped 8 bases, with 14 bases sitting between them. CDR3 sequence reads: CAWMWAPGGYTF. CDR3 nucleotides: TGTGCCTGGATGTGGGCCCCGGGGGGCTACACCTTC.

This clone was detected only a few times. The chain carries TRBV9 and TRBJ1-2; D gene ambiguous. The V end was cut by 3 bases, the J end by 4 bases, with 13 bases between. This CDR3 region has 14 residues. Germline assignment: CDR1 SGDLS and CDR2 YYNGEE. CDR3 region: CASSADGGFYGYTF. The DNA for the CDR3 is TGTGCCAGCAGCGCCGACGGAGGGTTCTATGGCTACACCTTC. Variable domain in full (rest from reference TRBV9 and TRBJ1-2): DSGVTQTPKHLITATGQRVTLRCSPRSGDLSVYWYQQSLDQGLQFLIQYYNGEERAKGNILERFSAQQFPDLHSELNLSSLELGDSALYFCASSADGGFYGYTFGSGTRLTVV.

This clone has just one count. V and J are TRBV7-9 and TRBJ2-7, with no clear D. Germline CDR1 and CDR2: SEHNR and FQNEAQ (reference sequence). V was clipped by 1 base and J by 7 bases, with 14 bases between them. This CDR3 has 14 amino acids. The CDR3: CASSLVGRVGEQYF. Written as DNA, the CDR3 is TGTGCCAGCAGCTTAGTCGGTAGAGTGGGAGAGCAGTACTTC.

For this clone: Other DNA sequences from this sample encode an identical CDR3 as well. The chain couples TRBV7-2 to TRBJ2-7; perhaps TRBD2 as D (6 bases). CDR3 length: 15 residues. Germline V CDR1 and CDR2: SGHTA, FQGNSA. Trimming took 1 base from V and 0 from J, leaving 10 bases between them. The CDR3: CASSLGAGPSYEQYF. In nucleotides, the CDR3 is TGTGCCAGCAGCTTAGGAGCGGGTCCCTCCTACGAGCAGTACTTC.

With respect to this clone: The same CDR3 arises from other DNA sequences in this sample as well. The chain carries TRBV6-6 and TRBJ2-5, with TRBD1 identical over 8 bases. The germline gives CDR1 MNHNY, CDR2 SVGAGI (reference sequence). V was pared by 5 bases and J by 5 bases, with 4 bases of the junction left unmatched. This CDR3 region has 13 residues. The DNA of the CDR3 is TGTGCCAGCAGTCGACAGGGGACGGAGACCCAGTACTTC. Amino acid sequence: CASSRQGTETQYF.

This chain links TRBV28 with TRBJ1-5; D is unresolved. The CDR3 contains 15 residues. The germline gives CDR1 MDHEN, CDR2 SYDVKM. Deletions cut 1 base from V and 3 bases from J, with 10 bases between. For the CDR3, the DNA is TGTGCCAGCAGTTTATTGAAGGGAACCAATCAGCCCCAGCATTTT. Its translation is CASSLLKGTNQPQHF.

This chain links TRBV6-1 with TRBJ2-2, with 10 bases fitting TRBD1. The CDR3 length is 15 residues. Germline CDR1 MNHNS, CDR2 SASEGT. Unmatched junction bases numbered 6, after V lost 6 bases and J lost 5 bases. CDR3 residues: CASRRDRGSTGELFF. The CDR3 coding sequence is TGTGCCAGCAGAAGGGACAGGGGTTCAACCGGGGAGCTGTTTTTT.

In its sample, this clone was seen once. The J gene is TRBJ2-1, the V gene TRBV6-5, with TRBD1 matching over 7 bases. CDR1 MNHEY and CDR2 SVGAGI come from the germline V gene. The ends lost 10 bases at V and 7 bases at J; junction bases unmatched: 4. The CDR3 is made up of 11 amino acids. In DNA form, the CDR3 reads TGTGCCACCACCAGGGGGAATGAGCAGTTCTTC. Protein sequence: CATTRGNEQFF.

The chain combines TRBV5-1 with TRBJ2-5; 9 nucleotides align to TRBD1. The V segment lost 4 bases and the J segment 0 bases; nucleotides outside the gene matches: 7. CDR1 SGHRS and CDR2 YFSETQ come from the germline V gene. CDR3 length: 16 amino acids. The CDR3 DNA follows: TGCGCCAGCAGCCCGGGACAGGGCCCGTACCAAGAGACCCAGTACTTC. It is translated as CASSPGQGPYQETQYF.

CDR3 nucleotides: TGTGCCAGCAGAGGACTAGCGGGAATAAGCTCCTACGAGCAGTACTTC. This codes for CASRGLAGISSYEQYF. The chain is built from TRBV2 and TRBJ2-7; 12 positions match TRBD2. The germline gives CDR1 SNHLY, CDR2 FYNNEI. CDR3 length: 16 amino acids. The ends lost 6 bases at V and 0 bases at J; junction bases unmatched: 6.